This T cell receptor beta chain was retrieved from a study of beta chain features in type 1 diabetes. Study results and caveats: There were fewer insertions and more deletions at the VDJ junctions of type 1 diabetes patients. PCR could preferentially amplify shorter templates, alike in patients and controls. Sampled from patients, naive, central memory and Treg TCRB repertoires appeared more similar than those sampled from healthy donors.

From germline, CDR1 is MNHEY and CDR2 SVGAGI. V gave up 4 bases and J gave up 3 bases, with 14 bases separating them. This CDR3 is built from 15 residues. Details on this clone: Its cognate antigen is unknown.

Of the isolated RNA, all was reverse transcribed, and so the sequenced material was expressed TCRB transcripts. Here immunoSEQ multiplex PCR was the method, and the copy in TCRdb shows in-frame clones only, minus some. The profile shows 120,000 to 150,000 clones, about 9.4% of them singletons. It was via CD45RO/CCR7/CD25/CD127/CD95/CD27 that CD4+ naive, central memory, regulatory and stem cell-like memory cells were sorted. The chain links TRBV6-5 to TRBJ2-3; D remains ambiguous. Material: naive CD4+ T cells from blood. The TCR originated in a man aged 18 to 30 in good health. CDR3 sequence reads: CASSLTEVRTDTQYF. For the CDR3, the DNA is TGTGCCAGCAGTTTAACCGAGGTCCGGACAGATACGCAGTATTTT.